Below, 29 T cell receptor beta chains from the same sample are listed, as sequenced in a study of T cells in Graves' hyperthyroidism and ophthalmopathy (dated by TCRdb to the late 2010s). Library creation used multiplex PCR. The sequencer was an Illumina HiSeq 2000. The TCR beta CDR3 regions were amplified from the RNA transcripts. A first-round RT-PCR of the TCR CDR3 used the HTBI primer set with the Qiagen OneStep RT-PCR kit. TCRdb applied fastp at Q25 and MiXCR to the public reads, then kept only in-frame beta chains. Each CDR3 protein appears once, grouped with its most common genes and DNA. For this sample the table gives approximately 220,000 distinct CDR3 sequences, of which about 17% were detected only once. About 41% of the sample belongs to the ten largest clones. Sequences were obtained from blood. The receptors shown here come from a man aged 35 to 55 with Graves' hyperthyroidism.

The chain uses TRBV9 and TRBJ2-7; D may be TRBD1 or TRBD2 (6 bases each). This CDR3 is 11 amino acids long. The germline V gene encodes CDR1 SGDLS and CDR2 YYNGEE. V was clipped by 3 bases and J by 6 bases, with 7 bases between them. The CDR3 bases are TGTGCCAGCAGCGGGGGGGCCGAGCAGTACTTC. It translates to CASSGGAEQYF.

This clonotype appeared many times. The chain is built from TRBV7-3 and TRBJ2-1; 10 bases line up with TRBD1. This CDR3 contains 17 residues. J lost 6 bases, V lost 5 bases, and 13 bases had no gene match. The germline V gene encodes CDR1 SGHTA and CDR2 FQGTGA. Here the CDR3 reads CASSKGAGQGSVNEQFF. CDR3 nucleotides: TGTGCCAGCAGCAAGGGGGCGGGACAGGGGTCCGTCAATGAGCAGTTCTTC.

The table lists this clonotype with a few counts. The gene calls are TRBV9 and TRBJ2-2; no definite D call. V was pared by 2 bases and J by 1 base, with 12 bases between. Germline CDR1 and CDR2: SGDLS and YYNGEE. The CDR3 runs 16 residues. The CDR3 loop reads CASSVHIWGNTGELFF. The CDR3 DNA is TGTGCCAGCAGCGTCCATATTTGGGGGAACACCGGGGAGCTGTTTTTT.

V gene TRBV30 combines with J gene TRBJ2-7, with 11 bases lining up with TRBD2. Germline loops: CDR1 GTSNPN, CDR2 SVGIG (reference sequence). The ends lost 3 bases at V and 5 bases at J; junction bases unmatched: 6. The CDR3 has 14 amino acids. Here the CDR3 reads CAWRSASGRHEQYF. CDR3 in DNA: TGTGCCTGGAGATCGGCTAGCGGGAGGCACGAGCAGTACTTC.

The chain carries TRBV5-1 and TRBJ1-2; maybe TRBD1 (5 bases). CDR1 and CDR2 from the germline V gene are SGHRS and YFSETQ. The CDR3 runs 14 residues. Trimming removed 1 base from V and 2 bases from J, with 9 bases in between. CDR3 nucleotides: TGCGCCAGCAGCTTGAGGGACGGGAACTATGGCTACACCTTC. This sequence encodes CASSLRDGNYGYTF.

This rearrangement joins TRBV19 to TRBJ1-1; D is unresolved. There are 13 residues in the CDR3. CDR1 LNHDA and CDR2 SQIVND come from the germline V gene (reference sequence). Trimming shortened V by 5 bases and J by 7 bases, and 14 bases separated the two germline ends. CDR3: CASSQSPQFEAFF. CDR3 DNA sequence: TGTGCCAGTAGTCAATCCCCACAGTTTGAAGCTTTCTTT. The entire variable domain, with the rest obtained from reference TRBV19 and TRBJ1-1, is as follows: DGGITQSPKYLFRKEGQNVTLSCEQNLNHDAMYWYRQDPGQGLRLIYYSQIVNDFQKGDIAEGYSVSREKKESFPLTVTSAQKNPTAFYLCASSQSPQFEAFFGQGTRLTVV.

There are many counts of this clonotype. The chain uses TRBV30 and TRBJ2-3; unclear D gene. CDR1 and CDR2 (germline): GTSNPN, SVGIG (reference sequence). The CDR3 sequence is 11 residues long. CDR3 nucleotides: TGTGCATCGGCCAGGACAGATACGCAGTATTTT. Translation: CASARTDTQYF.

This clonotype was recorded many times. The chain carries TRBV6-2 or TRBV6-3 and TRBJ1-2, with a tentative D call TRBD1 (5 bases). Germline V gene lookup returns CDR1 MNHEY and CDR2 SVGEGT. Trimming took off 4 bases at V and 5 bases at J, with 8 bases between the two ends. The CDR3 length is 12 residues. The CDR3 sequence is CASSWWTYGYTF. CDR3 nucleotides: TGTGCCAGCAGTTGGTGGACATATGGCTACACCTTC.

This clonotype was seen at least ten times. The gene calls are TRBV12-3 or TRBV12-4 and TRBJ2-7; 7 positions agree with TRBD1. There are 15 residues in the CDR3. V was pared by 6 bases and J by 0 bases, with 8 bases of the junction left unmatched. DNA for the CDR3: TGTGCCAGCAGCATTTCCGGGACAGCCTCCTACGAGCAGTACTTC. As protein: CASSISGTASYEQYF.

Ten or more counts support this clonotype. The rearrangement uses TRBV5-1 and TRBJ2-7; 7 bases fit TRBD2. This CDR3 region has 18 residues. Germline-derived CDR1 and CDR2 are SGHRS and YFSETQ. Trimming at V came to 1 base and at J to 2 bases, leaving 15 bases not matched to a gene. CDR3 DNA sequence: TGCGCCAGCAGCTTGAAGAAGGCGGGGGAAAAGAATACCTACGAGCAGTACTTC. Protein product: CASSLKKAGEKNTYEQYF.

Ten or more counts support this clonotype. The chain has TRBV28 and TRBJ2-7; 8 bases line up with TRBD1. This CDR3 contains 16 residues. Looked up from germline, CDR1 is MDHEN and CDR2 is SYDVKM. With 5 bases clipped from V and 2 bases from J, the junction kept 11 bases outside the gene matches. CDR3 nucleotides: TGTGCCAGCAGTGTCATCGGACAGGGCTCGGCCTACGAGCAGTACTTC. Amino acids: CASSVIGQGSAYEQYF.

The chain joins TRBV11-2 to TRBJ1-6; perhaps TRBD1 as D (5 bases). The germline gives CDR1 SGHAT, CDR2 FQNNGV. The length of the CDR3 is 16 residues. V was clipped by 2 bases and J by 10 bases, with 18 bases between them. The CDR3 sequence is CASSLTALQGQSPLHF. The CDR3 bases are TGTGCCAGCAGCTTAACGGCCCTGCAGGGCCAGTCACCCCTCCACTTT.

This clonotype was detected many times. As DNA, the CDR3 is TGTGCCAGCAGCGCTGGGACTTACAATGAGCAGTTCTTC. It encodes CASSAGTYNEQFF. V usage is TRBV7-3 and J usage is TRBJ2-1; TRBD2 might be the D (6 bases). V gave up 5 bases and J gave up 4 bases, with 9 bases separating them. The length of the CDR3 is 13 residues. The V gene's germline CDR1 is SGHTA and CDR2 FQGTGA.

This clonotype occurred many times. CDR3 residues: CASKAGLGNEQYF. CDR3 sequence (DNA): TGTGCCAGCAAAGCGGGCCTCGGGAACGAGCAGTACTTC. The chain links TRBV2 to TRBJ2-7; a weak D match, TRBD2 (6 bases). V was trimmed by 7 bases and J by 5 bases, leaving 15 bases between them. Germline lookup yields CDR1 SNHLY and CDR2 FYNNEI. This CDR3 comprises 13 residues.

This clonotype showed up many times. The chain employs TRBV11-2 and TRBJ2-3; 8 bases match TRBD2. The CDR3 spans 15 residues. Per the germline V gene, CDR1 is SGHAT and CDR2 is FQNNGV. Germline trimming cut 1 base from V and 3 bases from J; bases unmatched to any gene: 3. This CDR3 reads CASSLAGLVTDTQYF. The CDR3 nucleotides read TGTGCCAGCAGCTTAGCGGGACTAGTGACAGATACGCAGTATTTT.

This clonotype showed up many times. The genes are TRBV28 and TRBJ2-1, with 8 bases that match TRBD1. The CDR3 is made up of 15 amino acids. Germline lookup yields CDR1 MDHEN and CDR2 SYDVKM. The ends lost 6 bases at V and 1 base at J; junction bases unmatched: 5. Here the CDR3 DNA reads TGTGCCAGCAGAGGCGGGGACAGGTCCTACAATGAGCAGTTCTTC. Protein sequence: CASRGGDRSYNEQFF.

This clonotype was counted ten times or more. The rearrangement links TRBV9 to TRBJ1-1; D is unclear. This CDR3 contains 13 residues. V was cut by 2 bases and J by 1 base, with 6 bases left in between. Germline V gene lookup returns CDR1 SGDLS and CDR2 YYNGEE. This CDR3 reads CASSVWTNTEAFF. In DNA form, the CDR3 reads TGTGCCAGCAGCGTTTGGACGAACACTGAAGCTTTCTTT. The complete variable domain, with remaining parts taken from reference TRBV9 and TRBJ1-1, reads DSGVTQTPKHLITATGQRVTLRCSPRSGDLSVYWYQQSLDQGLQFLIQYYNGEERAKGNILERFSAQQFPDLHSELNLSSLELGDSALYFCASSVWTNTEAFFGQGTRLTVV.

At least ten counts were recorded for this clonotype. This chain links TRBV28 with TRBJ1-2; D gene ambiguous. V dropped 3 bases and J dropped 4 bases, with 15 bases sitting between them. Germline V gene sequence: CDR1 MDHEN, CDR2 SYDVKM. This CDR3 spans 15 amino acids. DNA of the CDR3: TGTGCCAGCAGTTTGGGCGGGAGGACTAGCTATGGCTACACCTTC. It yields the protein CASSLGGRTSYGYTF.

CDR3 bases: TGTGCCAGCAGCCAAAAGGGGGCAGGGCCGCGCGAGCAGTACTTC. Translating it yields CASSQKGAGPREQYF. The chain links TRBV3-1 to TRBJ2-7; 7 positions agree with TRBD1. V dropped 2 bases and J dropped 6; count of bases not matched to a gene: 10. Germline V gene sequence: CDR1 LGHDT, CDR2 YNNKEL (reference sequence). This CDR3 region has 15 residues.

This clonotype came up a few times. The chain has TRBV7-9 and TRBJ1-2, with 9 bases matching TRBD1. J lost 3 bases, V lost 0 bases, and 2 bases had no gene match. The CDR3 is 15 amino acids. CDR1 SEHNR and CDR2 FQNEAQ come from the germline V gene (reference sequence). The CDR3 DNA reads as TGTGCCAGCAGCTTAGCCACAGGGGGCCACTATGGCTACACCTTC. It yields the protein CASSLATGGHYGYTF.

This clonotype has a count of ten or more. The chain combines TRBV20-1 with TRBJ2-1; D is unresolved. With 4 bases removed from V and 0 bases from J, the gap between germline ends came to 10 bases. The CDR3 is made up of 14 amino acids. Germline-derived CDR1 and CDR2 are DFQATT and SNEGSKA (reference sequence). CDR3 protein: CSATTGISYNEQFF. CDR3 nucleotides: TGCAGTGCTACTACTGGGATCTCCTACAATGAGCAGTTCTTC.

This clonotype was picked up one time. The rearrangement joins TRBV27 to TRBJ1-2; 9 bases agree with TRBD1. Trimming cost V 7 bases and J 0 bases; bases outside gene matches: 12. CDR3 length: 17 amino acids. Per germline, CDR1 MNHEY and CDR2 SMNVEV (reference sequence). In DNA, the CDR3 is TGTGCCAGCATGCACCGGGACAGGGTGGGGACTAACTATGGCTACACCTTC. Translating gives CASMHRDRVGTNYGYTF.

This clonotype was seen more than once but under ten times. The chain recombines TRBV4-3 with TRBJ1-3; TRBD1 might be the D (5 bases). Trimming removed 1 base at V and 3 bases at J, with 10 bases between. CDR3 size: 15 residues. From germline, CDR1 is LGHNA and CDR2 YSLEER. The CDR3 nucleotides are TGCGCCAGCAGCCAAGGGGGGGGAGGTGGAAACACCATATATTTT. This sequence encodes CASSQGGGGGNTIYF.

The gene calls are TRBV6-1 and TRBJ2-1, with D perhaps being TRBD1 or TRBD2 (6 bases each). Germline CDR1 MNHNS, CDR2 SASEGT. The germline V and J ends were trimmed by 8 bases and 7 bases, with 18 bases remaining between them. This CDR3 has 14 residues. CDR3 residues: CASGQTRGGNEQFF. Here the CDR3 DNA reads TGTGCCAGCGGACAGACTAGAGGTGGGAATGAGCAGTTCTTC.

This clonotype was counted many times. This chain uses TRBV7-8 with TRBJ2-1; no clear D gene. Germline CDR1 is SGHVS and CDR2 is FQNEAQ. This CDR3 is 14 amino acids long. V gave up 1 base and J gave up 5 bases, with 9 bases separating them. DNA for the CDR3: TGTGCCAGCAGCTTAGAACTACCTGACAATGAGCAGTTCTTC. As protein: CASSLELPDNEQFF.

This chain connects TRBV7-9 to TRBJ1-6; D may be TRBD1 (6 bases). CDR3 length: 16 residues. CDR1 SEHNR and CDR2 FQNEAQ come from the germline V gene (reference sequence). Trimming stripped 5 bases from V and 8 bases from J, with 19 bases between. CDR3 coding DNA: TGTGCCAGCAGCCGACTAGCGGGGGGCACTTATTCACCCCTCCACTTT. This encodes CASSRLAGGTYSPLHF.

The rearrangement joins TRBV28 to TRBJ2-1; the D gene is possibly TRBD2 (5 bases). This CDR3 is built from 14 residues. The germline V gene encodes CDR1 MDHEN and CDR2 SYDVKM. The V and J ends lost 7 bases and 0 bases respectively, with 10 bases between them. The CDR3 DNA follows: TGTGCCAGCATCGGGGATTTCTCCTACAATGAGCAGTTCTTC. This encodes CASIGDFSYNEQFF.

This clonotype was recorded many times. This sequence joins TRBV13 and TRBJ2-4; no definite D call. Germline assignment: CDR1 PRHDT and CDR2 FYEKMQ (reference sequence). The CDR3 length is 16 residues. The V end was cut by 7 bases, the J end by 2 bases, with 18 bases between. The CDR3 protein is CASTNRTALTKNIQYF. CDR3 nucleotides: TGTGCCAGCACCAATCGAACAGCTTTGACCAAAAACATTCAGTACTTC. Complete variable domain (other parts from reference TRBV13 and TRBJ2-4): AAGVIQSPRHLIKEKRETATLKCYPIPRHDTVYWYQQGPGQDPQFLISFYEKMQSDKGSIPDRFSAQQFSDYHSELNMSSLELGDSALYFCASTNRTALTKNIQYFGAGTRLSVL.

This clonotype was picked up many times. The CDR3 nucleotides read TGCGCCAGCAGCCAAGACCGCGGGACATTCAGGTCGAGCGGCTACACCTTC. Translated: CASSQDRGTFRSSGYTF. The rearrangement links TRBV4-3 to TRBJ1-2; maybe TRBD1 (6 bases). V was clipped by 0 bases and J by 8 bases, with 22 bases between them. Germline-derived CDR1 and CDR2 are LGHNA and YSLEER. The CDR3 runs to 17 residues.